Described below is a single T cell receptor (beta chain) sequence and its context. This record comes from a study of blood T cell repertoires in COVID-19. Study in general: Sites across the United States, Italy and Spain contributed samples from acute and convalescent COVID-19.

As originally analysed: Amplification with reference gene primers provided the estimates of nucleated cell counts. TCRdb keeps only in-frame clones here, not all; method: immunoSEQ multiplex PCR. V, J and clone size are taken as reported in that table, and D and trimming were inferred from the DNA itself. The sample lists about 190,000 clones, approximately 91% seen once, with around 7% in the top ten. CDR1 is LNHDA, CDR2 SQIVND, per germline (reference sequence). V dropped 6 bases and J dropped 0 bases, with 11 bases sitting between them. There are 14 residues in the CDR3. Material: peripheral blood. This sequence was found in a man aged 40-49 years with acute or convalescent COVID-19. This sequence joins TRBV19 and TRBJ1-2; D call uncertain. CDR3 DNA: TGTGCCAGTAGCCCCCCGATAGCTAACTATGGCTACACCTTC. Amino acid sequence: CASSPPIANYGYTF.